The 3 T cell receptor beta chains presented below share a single source sample, sequenced in a study of shared clonotypes between healthy human individuals. Sequenced by immunoSEQ multiplex PCR; TCRdb stores in-frame clones only, minus some. The sample includes fewer than 850,000 clones, about 92% of them seen just once. The specimen sequenced was memory CD8+ T cells from PBMCs. Documented subset: CD45RO+ cells pooled with CCR7-negative TemRA cells. The receptor set was obtained from a man aged 18 to 30 in good health. Some clones in this sample may be carry-over from other donors' samples.

In the case of this clone: Relative to the germline gene, one junction end is altered; a read error may explain this. Other nucleotide sequences in the sample specify the same CDR3. V gene TRBV27 combines with J gene TRBJ2-7, with 8 bases matching TRBD1. Germline lookup yields CDR1 MNHEY and CDR2 SMNVEV (reference sequence). This CDR3 spans 15 amino acids. CDR3 sequence reads: CASSHRTGTSYEQYF. The CDR3 DNA is TGTGCCAGCAGCCACCGGACAGGGACCTCCTATGAGCAGTACTTC.

In its sample, this clone was seen once. The V gene is TRBV27, the J gene TRBJ2-7; 7 nucleotides align to TRBD1. The V gene end was trimmed by 5 bases and the J gene end by 4 bases; junction bases not matched to a gene: 11. CDR3 length equals 15 residues. CDR1 is MNHEY and CDR2 is SMNVEV in the germline V gene (reference sequence). Here the CDR3 reads CASSPYPGTEYEQYF. For the CDR3, the DNA is TGTGCCAGCAGTCCCTACCCCGGGACAGAATACGAGCAGTACTTC.

The chain links TRBV6-6 to TRBJ1-4; possibly TRBD1 for D (5 bases). Germline lookup yields CDR1 MNHNY and CDR2 SVGAGI (reference sequence). CDR3 size: 15 residues. The V end was cut by 5 bases, the J end by 2 bases, with 12 bases between. The CDR3 reads CASSPSGFTNEKLFF. The CDR3 coding sequence is TGTGCCAGCAGTCCTTCAGGGTTCACTAATGAAAAACTGTTTTTT.